A single T cell receptor beta chain is shown here with its context. The table came from immunoSEQ multiplex PCR; TCRdb's copy has only in-frame clones and leaves some out. The table has 25,000 to 35,000 clones, over 75% seen once. This specimen comes from a study of T cell changes during pregnancy in multiple sclerosis. The CDR3 sequence is 16 residues long. Germline CDR1 is MNHEY and CDR2 is SMNVEV (reference sequence). Trimming cost V 2 bases and J 2 bases; bases outside gene matches: 9. This TCR derives from a female donor with multiple sclerosis, enrolled in a pregnancy study. This chain joins TRBV27 and TRBJ2-7; 7 bases fit TRBD1. Sequences were derived from CD8+ T cells from peripheral blood mononuclear cells, sampled in the second trimester of pregnancy. The CDR3 loop reads CASSLLGQVHPYEQYF. The CDR3 DNA follows: TGTGCCAGCAGTTTACTAGGACAGGTGCATCCCTACGAGCAGTACTTC.